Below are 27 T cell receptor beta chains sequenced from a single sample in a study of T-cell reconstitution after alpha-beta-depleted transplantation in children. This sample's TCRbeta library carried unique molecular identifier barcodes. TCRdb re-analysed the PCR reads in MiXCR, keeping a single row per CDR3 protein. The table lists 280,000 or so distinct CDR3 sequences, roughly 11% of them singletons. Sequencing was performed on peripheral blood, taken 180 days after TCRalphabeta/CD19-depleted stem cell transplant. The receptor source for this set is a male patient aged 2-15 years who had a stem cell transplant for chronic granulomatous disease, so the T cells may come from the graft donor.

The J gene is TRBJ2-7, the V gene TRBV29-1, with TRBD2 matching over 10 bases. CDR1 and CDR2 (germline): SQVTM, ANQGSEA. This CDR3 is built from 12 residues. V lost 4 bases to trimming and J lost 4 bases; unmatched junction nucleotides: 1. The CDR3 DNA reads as TGCAGCGTTGGTAGCGGGAGGTACGAGCAGTACTTC. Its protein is CSVGSGRYEQYF.

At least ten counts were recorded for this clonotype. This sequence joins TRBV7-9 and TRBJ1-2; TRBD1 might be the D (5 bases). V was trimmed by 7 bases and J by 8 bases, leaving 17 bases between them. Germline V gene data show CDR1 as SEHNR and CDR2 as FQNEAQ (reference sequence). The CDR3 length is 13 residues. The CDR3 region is CASTPGGTGGYTF. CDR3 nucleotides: TGTGCCAGCACACCCGGAGGGACGGGCGGCTACACCTTC. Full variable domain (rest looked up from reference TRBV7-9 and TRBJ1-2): DTGVSQNPRHKITKRGQNVTFRCDPISEHNRLYWYRQTLGQGPEFLTYFQNEAQLEKSRLLSDRFSAERPKGSFSTLEIQRTEQGDSAMYLCASTPGGTGGYTFGSGTRLTVV.

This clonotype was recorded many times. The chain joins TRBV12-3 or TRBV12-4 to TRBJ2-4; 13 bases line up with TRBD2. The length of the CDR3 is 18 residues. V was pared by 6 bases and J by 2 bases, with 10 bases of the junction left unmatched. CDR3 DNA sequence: TGTGCCAGCAGCACTACTAGCGGGGGGGCGTGGACCAAAAACATTCAGTACTTC. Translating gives CASSTTSGGAWTKNIQYF.

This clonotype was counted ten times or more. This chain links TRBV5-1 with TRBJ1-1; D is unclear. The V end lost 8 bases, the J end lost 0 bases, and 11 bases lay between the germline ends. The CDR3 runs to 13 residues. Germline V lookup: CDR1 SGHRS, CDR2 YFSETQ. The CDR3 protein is CASQRAMNTEAFF. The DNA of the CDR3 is TGCGCCAGTCAGCGGGCCATGAACACTGAAGCTTTCTTT.

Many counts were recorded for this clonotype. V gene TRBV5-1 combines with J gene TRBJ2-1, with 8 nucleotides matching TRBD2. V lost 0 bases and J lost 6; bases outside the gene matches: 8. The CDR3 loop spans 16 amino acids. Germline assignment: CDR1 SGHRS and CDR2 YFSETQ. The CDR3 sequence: CASSLVLGGGTNEQFF. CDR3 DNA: TGCGCCAGCAGCTTGGTCTTAGGCGGGGGGACCAATGAGCAGTTCTTC.

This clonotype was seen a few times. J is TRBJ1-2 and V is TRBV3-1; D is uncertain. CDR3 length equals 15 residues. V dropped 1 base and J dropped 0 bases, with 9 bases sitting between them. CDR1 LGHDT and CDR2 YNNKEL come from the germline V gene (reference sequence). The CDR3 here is CASSQGNKANYGYTF. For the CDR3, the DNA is TGTGCCAGCAGCCAAGGGAACAAAGCTAACTATGGCTACACCTTC.

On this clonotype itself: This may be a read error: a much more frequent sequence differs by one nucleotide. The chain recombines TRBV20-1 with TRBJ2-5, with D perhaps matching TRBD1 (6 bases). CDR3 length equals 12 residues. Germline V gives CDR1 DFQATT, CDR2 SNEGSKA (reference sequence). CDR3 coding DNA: TGCTGTGCTAGTCCAGGGGAAGAGACCCAGTACTTC. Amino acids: CCASPGEETQYF.

CDR3 sequence: CARLQGALTDTQYF. The CDR3, as DNA: TGTGCCAGACTACAGGGGGCCCTCACAGATACGCAGTATTTT. The chain links TRBV5-3 to TRBJ2-3, with 9 nucleotides matching TRBD1. TRBV5-3 is flagged as an ORF with uncertain function. V dropped 7 bases and J dropped 2; count of bases not matched to a gene: 5. This CDR3 has 14 amino acids.

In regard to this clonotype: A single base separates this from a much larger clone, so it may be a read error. The CDR3 sequence: CSDVGRAQGEQYF. The CDR3 DNA is TGCAGCGATGTGGGCAGGGCGCAGGGGGAGCAGTACTTC. The chain joins TRBV29-1 to TRBJ2-7, with TRBD1 as a possible D gene (6 bases). Trimming took off 7 bases at V and 7 bases at J, with 20 bases between the two ends. Germline assignment: CDR1 SQVTM and CDR2 ANQGSEA. This CDR3 region has 13 residues.

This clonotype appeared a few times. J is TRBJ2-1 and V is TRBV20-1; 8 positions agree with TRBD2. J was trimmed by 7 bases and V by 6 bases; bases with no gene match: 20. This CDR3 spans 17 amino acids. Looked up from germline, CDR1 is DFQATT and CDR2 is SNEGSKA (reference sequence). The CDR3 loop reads CSAAFTRAGTRRNEQFF. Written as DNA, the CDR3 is TGCAGTGCCGCTTTTACCCGGGCCGGGACTAGGAGAAATGAGCAGTTCTTC.

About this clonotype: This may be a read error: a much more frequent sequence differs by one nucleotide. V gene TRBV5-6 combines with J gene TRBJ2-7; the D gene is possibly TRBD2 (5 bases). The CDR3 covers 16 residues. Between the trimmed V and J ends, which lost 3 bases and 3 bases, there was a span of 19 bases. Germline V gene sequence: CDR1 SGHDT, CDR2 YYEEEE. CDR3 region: CASSSLDREQHYEQYF. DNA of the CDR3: TGTGCCAGCAGCTCCCTGGACCGGGAACAGCACTACGAGCAGTACTTC.

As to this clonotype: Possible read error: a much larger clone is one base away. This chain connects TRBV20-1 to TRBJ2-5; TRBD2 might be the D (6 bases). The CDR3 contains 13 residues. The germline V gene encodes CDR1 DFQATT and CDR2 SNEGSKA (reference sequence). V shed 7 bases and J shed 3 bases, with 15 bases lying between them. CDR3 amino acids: CSGGIGLKETQYF. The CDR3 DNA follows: TGCAGTGGCGGGATAGGGCTTAAAGAGACCCAGTACTTC.

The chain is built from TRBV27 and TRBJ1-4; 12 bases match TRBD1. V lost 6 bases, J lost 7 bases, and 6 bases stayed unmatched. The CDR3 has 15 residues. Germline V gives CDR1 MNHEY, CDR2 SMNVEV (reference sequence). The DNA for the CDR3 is TGTGCCAGCAGACCCGGGGACAGGGGGCTTGAAAAACTGTTTTTT. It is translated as CASRPGDRGLEKLFF.

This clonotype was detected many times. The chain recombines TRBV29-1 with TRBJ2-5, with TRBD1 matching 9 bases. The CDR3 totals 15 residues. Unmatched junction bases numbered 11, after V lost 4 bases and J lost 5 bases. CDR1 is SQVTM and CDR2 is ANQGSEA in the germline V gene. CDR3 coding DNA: TGCAGCGTTGCCCCGGGACAGGGTGTGTGGGAGACCCAGTACTTC. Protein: CSVAPGQGVWETQYF.

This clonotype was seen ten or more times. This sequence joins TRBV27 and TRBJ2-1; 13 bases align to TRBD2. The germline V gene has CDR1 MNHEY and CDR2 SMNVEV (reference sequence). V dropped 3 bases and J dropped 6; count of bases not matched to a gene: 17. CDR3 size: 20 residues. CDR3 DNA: TGTGCCAGCAGTTTTCAGTTTATTACGAGGACTAGCGGGAGATCCAATGAGCAGTTCTTC. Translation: CASSFQFITRTSGRSNEQFF.

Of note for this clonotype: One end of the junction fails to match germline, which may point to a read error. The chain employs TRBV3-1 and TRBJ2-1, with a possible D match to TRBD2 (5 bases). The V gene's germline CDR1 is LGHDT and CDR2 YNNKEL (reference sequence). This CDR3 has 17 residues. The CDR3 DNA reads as TGTGCCAGCACCCAAGACCCACGGATTTTCCGGGGCAATGAGCAGTTCTTC. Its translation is CASTQDPRIFRGNEQFF.

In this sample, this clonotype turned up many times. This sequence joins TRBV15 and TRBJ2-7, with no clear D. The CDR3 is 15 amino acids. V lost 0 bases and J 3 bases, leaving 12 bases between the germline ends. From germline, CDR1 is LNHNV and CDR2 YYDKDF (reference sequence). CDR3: CATSRDLRLIYEQYF. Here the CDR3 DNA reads TGTGCCACCAGCAGAGATTTGCGGCTGATCTACGAGCAGTACTTC.

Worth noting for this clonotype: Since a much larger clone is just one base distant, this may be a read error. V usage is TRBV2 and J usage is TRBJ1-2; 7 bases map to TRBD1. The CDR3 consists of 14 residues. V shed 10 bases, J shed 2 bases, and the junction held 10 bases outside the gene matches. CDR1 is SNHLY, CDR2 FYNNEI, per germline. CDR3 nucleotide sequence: TGTGCCATCGGGTCCCAGGGGGGAAACTATGGCTACACCTTC. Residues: CAIGSQGGNYGYTF. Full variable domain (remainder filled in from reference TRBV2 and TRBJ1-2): EPEVTQTPSHQVTQMGQEVILRCVPISNHLYFYWYRQILGQKVEFLVSFYNNEISEKSEIFDDQFSVERPDGSNFTLKIRSTKLEDSAMYFCAIGSQGGNYGYTFGSGTRLTVV.

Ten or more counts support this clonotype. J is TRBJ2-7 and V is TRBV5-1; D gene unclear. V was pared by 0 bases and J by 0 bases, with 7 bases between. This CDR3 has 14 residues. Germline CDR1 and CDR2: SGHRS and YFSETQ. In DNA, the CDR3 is TGCGCCAGCAGCTTGGACGGCCTCTCCTACGAGCAGTACTTC. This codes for CASSLDGLSYEQYF.

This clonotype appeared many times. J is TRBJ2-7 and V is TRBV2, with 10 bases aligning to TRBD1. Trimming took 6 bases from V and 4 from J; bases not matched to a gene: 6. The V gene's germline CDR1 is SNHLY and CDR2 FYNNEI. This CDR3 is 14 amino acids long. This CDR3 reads CASSRQGAFYEQYF. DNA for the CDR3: TGTGCCAGCAGCAGACAGGGGGCATTTTACGAGCAGTACTTC. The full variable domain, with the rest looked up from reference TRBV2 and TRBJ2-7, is EPEVTQTPSHQVTQMGQEVILRCVPISNHLYFYWYRQILGQKVEFLVSFYNNEISEKSEIFDDQFSVERPDGSNFTLKIRSTKLEDSAMYFCASSRQGAFYEQYFGPGTRLTVT.

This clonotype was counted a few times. The CDR3, as DNA: TGTGCCAGCAGCAACGACAGACCCCAAGAGACCCAGTACTTC. As protein: CASSNDRPQETQYF. This chain connects TRBV2 to TRBJ2-5, with D tentatively TRBD1 (5 bases). CDR3 size: 14 residues. V was cut by 6 bases and J by 1 base, with 12 bases left in between. Germline CDR1 reads SNHLY; CDR2 reads FYNNEI.

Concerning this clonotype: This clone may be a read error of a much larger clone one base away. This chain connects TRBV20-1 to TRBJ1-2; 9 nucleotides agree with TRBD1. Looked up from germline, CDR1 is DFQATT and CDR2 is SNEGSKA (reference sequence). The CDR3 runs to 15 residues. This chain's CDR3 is CCAVDRGSPNYGYTF. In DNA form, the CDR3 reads TGCTGTGCTGTGGACAGGGGTTCCCCTAACTATGGCTACACCTTC.

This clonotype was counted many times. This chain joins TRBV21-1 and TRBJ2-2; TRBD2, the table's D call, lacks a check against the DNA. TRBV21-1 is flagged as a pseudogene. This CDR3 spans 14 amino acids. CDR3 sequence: CASAGTPNTGELFF. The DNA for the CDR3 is TGTGCCAGCGCCGGGACTCCGAACACCGGGGAGCTGTTTTTT.

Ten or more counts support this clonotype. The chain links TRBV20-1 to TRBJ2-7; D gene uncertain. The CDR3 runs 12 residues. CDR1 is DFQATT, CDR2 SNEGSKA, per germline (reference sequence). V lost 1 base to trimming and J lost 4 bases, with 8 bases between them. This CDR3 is CSARAVPYEQYF. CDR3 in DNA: TGCAGTGCTAGAGCCGTTCCTTACGAGCAGTACTTC.

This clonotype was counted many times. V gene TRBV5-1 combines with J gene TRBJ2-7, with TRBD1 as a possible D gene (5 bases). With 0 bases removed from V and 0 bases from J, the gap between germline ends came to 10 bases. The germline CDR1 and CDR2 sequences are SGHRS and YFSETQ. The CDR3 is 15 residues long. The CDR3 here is CASSLVWGASYEQYF. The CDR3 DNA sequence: TGCGCCAGCAGCTTGGTATGGGGCGCCTCCTACGAGCAGTACTTC.

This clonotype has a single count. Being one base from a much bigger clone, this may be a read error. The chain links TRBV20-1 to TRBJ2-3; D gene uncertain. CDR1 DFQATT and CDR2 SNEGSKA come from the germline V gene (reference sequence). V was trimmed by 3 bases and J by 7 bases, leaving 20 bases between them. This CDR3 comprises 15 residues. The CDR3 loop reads CSASRGPKPTYTQYF. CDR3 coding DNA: TGCAGTGCTAGCCGTGGACCTAAACCTACATATACGCAGTATTTT.

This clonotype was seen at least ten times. CDR3 nucleotides: TGCAGTGCTAGATCCCAGGAAGGGCAGAATCAGCCCCAGCATTTT. The encoded protein is CSARSQEGQNQPQHF. This chain connects TRBV20-1 to TRBJ1-5; D gene unclear. CDR1 is DFQATT, CDR2 SNEGSKA, per germline (reference sequence). Trimming removed 2 bases at V and 4 bases at J, with 15 bases between. The CDR3 has 15 residues.